This is a list of T cell receptor beta chains from one sample in a study of beta chain features in type 1 diabetes. Using immunoSEQ multiplex PCR, the repertoire was profiled, and TCRdb retains in-frame clones only, with some absent. Seen here are 600,000 to 750,000 clones, about an eighth observed once, and the top ten hold 0.095% to 0.15%. Material: naive CD4+ T cells from blood. The source of these receptors is a man between 25 and 39 years old with type 1 diabetes. Both conserved end residues are part of each CDR3. A D gene is named only where the DNA matches it firmly. The size of a clone is reported for some rows only, either as once, few or many, or as a class for expanded clones.

d_gene | abundance | j_gene | v_gene | CDR3aa | CDR3nt
. | . | TRBJ2-1 | TRBV27 | CASRPRTTSSSYNEQFF | TGTGCCAGCAGACCCCGGACTACCTCGAGCTCCTACAATGAGCAGTTCTTC
. | . | TRBJ2-6 | TRBV6-6 | CASSYLRSGANVLTF | TGTGCCAGCAGTTACCTGAGGTCCGGGGCCAACGTCCTGACTTTC
. | . | TRBJ1-2 | TRBV7-2 | CASSRDVVNGYTF | TGTGCCAGCAGCCGGGACGTGGTGAATGGCTACACCTTC
. | few | TRBJ2-5 | TRBV5-1 | CASSLATGESQETQYF | TGCGCCAGCAGCTTGGCGACAGGAGAAAGCCAAGAGACCCAGTACTTC
TRBD1 | few | TRBJ1-6 | TRBV18 | CASSPQDRGRTANSPLHF | TGTGCCAGCTCACCACAGGACAGGGGTCGGACAGCGAATTCACCCCTCCACTTT
TRBD1 | . | TRBJ2-1 | TRBV6-1 | CASSEQGAPTEQFF | TGTGCCAGCAGTGAACAGGGGGCCCCGACTGAGCAGTTCTTC
TRBD1 | . | TRBJ1-5 | TRBV18 | CASSPGQGFLSNQPQHF | TGTGCCAGCTCACCAGGACAGGGCTTTTTGAGCAATCAGCCCCAGCATTTT
TRBD1 | . | TRBJ1-1 | TRBV27 | CASSSYDREGEAFF | TGTGCCAGCAGTTCTTACGACAGGGAAGGTGAAGCTTTCTTT
. | . | TRBJ1-1 | TRBV4-3 | CASSQGTGTMNTEAFF | TGCGCCAGCAGCCAAGGTACCGGAACCATGAACACTGAAGCTTTCTTT
TRBD1 | few | TRBJ2-5 | TRBV27 | CASRRGQGARETQYF | TGTGCCAGCAGGAGGGGACAGGGGGCGCGGGAGACCCAGTACTTC
. | . | TRBJ2-5 | TRBV18 | CASSGTRDSRQETQYF | TGTGCCAGCTCAGGCACGCGGGACAGCCGCCAAGAGACCCAGTACTTC
TRBD1 | . | TRBJ1-2 | TRBV5-1 | CASSPTATGERGYTF | TGCGCCAGCAGCCCCACTGCGACAGGGGAGCGCGGCTACACCTTC
TRBD1 | . | TRBJ1-2 | TRBV27 | CASSRTGNGYTF | TGTGCCAGCAGCCGGACAGGGAACGGCTACACCTTC
. | few | TRBJ2-4 | TRBV21-1 | CASSKVEGAKNIQYF | TGTGCCAGCAGCAAAGTGGAGGGGGCCAAAAACATTCAGTACTTC
. | few | TRBJ2-1 | TRBV2 | CASSDGGNAGYNEQFF | TGTGCCAGCAGTGACGGGGGAAATGCGGGTTACAATGAGCAGTTCTTC
. | few | TRBJ1-4 | TRBV5-1 | CASSLAEDGARWGEKLFF | TGCGCCAGCAGCTTGGCCGAGGACGGCGCCCGTTGGGGTGAAAAACTGTTTTTT
TRBD1 | . | TRBJ2-7 | TRBV28 | CASSQTGTGSPPTYEQYF | TGTGCCAGCAGTCAAACCGGGACAGGTTCACCCCCCACCTACGAGCAGTACTTC
. | . | TRBJ2-7 | TRBV4-1 | CASSHLGRLSYEQYF | TGCGCCAGCAGCCACCTAGGACGGTTGTCCTACGAGCAGTACTTC
TRBD1 | . | TRBJ1-6 | TRBV5-6 | CASSFRQGTLHF | TGTGCCAGCAGCTTCCGACAGGGTACCCTCCACTTT
. | . | TRBJ2-7 | TRBV9 | CASSPGAIYEQYF | TGTGCCAGCAGCCCCGGGGCTATCTACGAGCAGTACTTC
. | few | TRBJ1-2 | TRBV9 | CASSVTPNGGVYGYTF | TGTGCCAGCAGCGTTACACCCAACGGGGGGGTCTATGGCTACACCTTC
. | . | TRBJ1-6 | TRBV9 | CASSVGGTHNSPLHF | TGTGCCAGCAGCGTAGGTGGGACTCATAATTCACCCCTCCACTTT